The 32 T cell receptor beta chains listed next were all sequenced from one sample in a study of cytomegalovirus exposure and HLA in healthy donors. Both 60 Vbeta primers and 13 Jbeta primers went into the PCR. Sequenced by immunoSEQ multiplex PCR; TCRdb stores in-frame clones only, minus some. Of roughly 130,000 clones listed, 65% to 75% are singletons. Sample: PBMCs. Receptors originate from a man aged 35 to 55 in good health and CMV-seropositive.

The chain carries TRBV25-1 and TRBJ2-5, with D perhaps matching TRBD2 (6 bases). The assigned J gene may be wrong: the sequence end matches TRBJ2-7 better. Germline CDR1 and CDR2: MGHDK and SYGVNS. The CDR3 runs 17 residues. CDR3 nucleotides: TGTGCCAGCAGTGAATCTCGGCGGGGAAGTCTCTCCTACGAGCAGTACTTC. This codes for CASSESRRGSLSYEQYF.

The gene calls are TRBV10-2 and TRBJ2-1; 8 bases align to TRBD2. Per the germline V gene, CDR1 is WSHSY and CDR2 is SAAADI. The CDR3 consists of 15 residues. Trimming cost V 8 bases and J 8 bases; bases outside gene matches: 14. DNA of the CDR3: TGCGCCAGCCATACCCCGGGAGGGCCTGTGGATGAGCAGTTCTTC. Protein product: CASHTPGGPVDEQFF.

The chain is built from TRBV7-2 and TRBJ2-7; 7 nucleotides match TRBD2. V shed 0 bases, J shed 2 bases, and the junction held 4 bases outside the gene matches. The CDR3 loop spans 15 amino acids. Germline-derived CDR1 and CDR2 are SGHTA and FQGNSA. Written as DNA, the CDR3 is TGTGCCAGCAGCTTAGCGCGGGGGACTCCCTACGAGCAGTACTTC. This gives the protein CASSLARGTPYEQYF.

In its sample, this clone was seen a few times. V usage is TRBV10-3 and J usage is TRBJ1-1; TRBD1 matches at 7 bases. CDR3 length equals 12 residues. Germline values: CDR1 ENHRY, CDR2 SYGVKD. V trimming: 5 bases; J trimming: 4 bases; junction bases outside the gene matches: 1. This chain's CDR3 is CAISYRGTEAFF. As DNA, the CDR3 is TGTGCCATCAGTTACAGGGGCACTGAAGCTTTCTTT.

V and J are TRBV20-1 and TRBJ2-7; TRBD1 agrees at 7 bases. V lost 4 bases and J lost 7; bases outside the gene matches: 4. Germline CDR1 DFQATT, CDR2 SNEGSKA (reference sequence). This CDR3 has 11 residues. In DNA form, the CDR3 reads TGCAGTGCTACCCCACAGGGGGAGCAGTACTTC. It specifies CSATPQGEQYF.

This chain connects TRBV5-6 to TRBJ1-6; D not resolved. The CDR3 loop spans 15 amino acids. Germline values: CDR1 SGHDT, CDR2 YYEEEE. V lost 0 bases and J 11 bases, leaving 15 bases between the germline ends. CDR3 amino acids: CASSLAGSSGTPLHF. The CDR3 nucleotides are TGTGCCAGCAGCTTGGCGGGGTCGTCGGGGACACCCCTCCACTTT.

This clone came up a few times. V and J are TRBV10-3 and TRBJ1-1, with TRBD1 identical over 7 bases. CDR3 length: 13 residues. V dropped 6 bases and J dropped 5; count of bases not matched to a gene: 6. CDR1 ENHRY and CDR2 SYGVKD come from the germline V gene. CDR3 loop: CAISGQVGTEAFF. DNA of the CDR3: TGTGCCATCAGCGGACAGGTAGGGACTGAAGCTTTCTTT.

The table lists this clone with a few counts. The rearrangement links TRBV28 to TRBJ1-1; 7 bases match TRBD1. CDR3 length: 14 residues. Germline V CDR1 and CDR2: MDHEN, SYDVKM. Unmatched junction bases numbered 5, after V lost 7 bases and J lost 0 bases. The CDR3 sequence: CASITGALNTEAFF. CDR3 in DNA: TGTGCCAGCATAACAGGGGCCCTGAACACTGAAGCTTTCTTT. Based on the CDR3 plus reference TRBV28 and TRBJ1-1, the full variable domain is DVKVTQSSRYLVKRTGEKVFLECVQDMDHENMFWYRQDPGLGLRLIYFSYDVKMKEKGDIPEGYSVSREKKERFSLILESASTNQTSMYLCASITGALNTEAFFGQGTRLTVV.

The J gene is TRBJ2-3, the V gene TRBV27, with D tentatively TRBD2 (5 bases). This CDR3 spans 12 amino acids. Trimming pared 10 bases from V and 5 bases from J, leaving 13 bases between. CDR1 MNHEY and CDR2 SMNVEV come from the germline V gene (reference sequence). CDR3 residues: CATTDGKDTQYF. Written as DNA, the CDR3 is TGTGCCACCACGGACGGGAAAGATACGCAGTATTTT.

This clone has only a few counts. The gene calls are TRBV5-1 and TRBJ1-5, with 10 bases lining up with TRBD1. The CDR3 length is 15 residues. V gave up 4 bases and J gave up 6 bases; unmatched junction bases: 7. Germline lookup yields CDR1 SGHRS and CDR2 YFSETQ. CDR3 bases: TGCGCCAGCAGCCCGACAGGGGGCGAGGGTCAGCCCCAGCATTTT. This encodes CASSPTGGEGQPQHF.

The rearrangement joins TRBV30 to TRBJ1-4; 9 bases match TRBD1. CDR3 length: 14 residues. V shed 2 bases, J shed 8 bases, and the junction held 6 bases outside the gene matches. Germline CDR1 and CDR2: GTSNPN and SVGIG (reference sequence). This CDR3 is CAWSQQGALEKLFF. CDR3 DNA: TGTGCCTGGAGTCAACAGGGGGCTTTAGAAAAACTGTTTTTT. Complete variable domain (other parts from reference TRBV30 and TRBJ1-4): SQTIHQWPATLVQPVGSPLSLECTVEGTSNPNLYWYRQAAGRGLQLLFYSVGIGQISSEVPQNLSASRPQDRQFILSSKKLLLSDSGFYLCAWSQQGALEKLFFGSGTQLSVL.

This chain joins TRBV19 and TRBJ2-5, with 12 bases matching TRBD2. The assigned J gene may be wrong: the sequence end matches TRBJ2-7 better. Germline V gene sequence: CDR1 LNHDA, CDR2 SQIVND (reference sequence). This CDR3 has 17 amino acids. CDR3 bases: TGTGCCAGTAGTCCGGGGACTAGCGGGCTGAGCTCCTACGAGCAGTACTTC. This codes for CASSPGTSGLSSYEQYF.

V gene TRBV2 combines with J gene TRBJ2-3; D uncertain. V was trimmed by 1 base and J by 6 bases, leaving 14 bases between them. The CDR3 spans 15 residues. Germline CDR1 is SNHLY and CDR2 is FYNNEI. The CDR3 nucleotides read TGTGCCAGCAGTGAAGAGACGACGGGTCGTGATACGCAGTATTTT. It translates to CASSEETTGRDTQYF.

The J gene is TRBJ1-4, the V gene TRBV7-9, with TRBD1 matching 8 bases. The CDR3 covers 14 residues. From germline, CDR1 is SEHNR and CDR2 FQNEAQ (reference sequence). V was clipped by 5 bases and J by 5 bases; unmatched bases: 4. The CDR3 nucleotides read TGTGCCAGCAGCCAAAACAGGGGGAATGAAAAACTGTTTTTT. Amino acid sequence: CASSQNRGNEKLFF. Variable domain in full (rest from reference TRBV7-9 and TRBJ1-4): DTGVSQNPRHKITKRGQNVTFRCDPISEHNRLYWYRQTLGQGPEFLTYFQNEAQLEKSRLLSDRFSAERPKGSFSTLEIQRTEQGDSAMYLCASSQNRGNEKLFFGSGTQLSVL.

The chain combines TRBV29-1 with TRBJ2-1; 8 nucleotides match TRBD2. Germline trimming cut 4 bases from V and 1 base from J; bases unmatched to any gene: 6. The CDR3 extends over 15 amino acids. CDR1 and CDR2 from the germline V gene are SQVTM and ANQGSEA. CDR3 DNA sequence: TGCAGCGTTGGATCTGGCGGGAGGTCCTACAATGAGCAGTTCTTC. Its translation: CSVGSGGRSYNEQFF.

This clone was observed a single time. The V gene is TRBV6-1, the J gene TRBJ2-2; D gene unclear. V was pared by 0 bases and J by 6 bases, with 8 bases between. This CDR3 region has 14 residues. Germline loops: CDR1 MNHNS, CDR2 SASEGT. The DNA for the CDR3 is TGTGCCAGCAGTGAAGCCTCGTATGCCGGGGAGCTGTTTTTT. It translates to CASSEASYAGELFF.

The chain combines TRBV7-2 with TRBJ2-5; 8 bases map to TRBD2. In germline, CDR1 is SGHTA, CDR2 FQGNSA. Germline trimming cut 2 bases from V and 1 base from J; bases unmatched to any gene: 6. The CDR3 runs 16 residues. CDR3 loop: CASSLRPGLVQETQYF. CDR3 coding DNA: TGTGCCAGCAGCTTACGCCCGGGACTAGTCCAAGAGACCCAGTACTTC.

The chain employs TRBV30 and TRBJ1-1, with 8 bases lining up with TRBD1. CDR3 length: 16 amino acids. Losses at the gene ends were 0 bases for V and 2 bases for J; bases not matched to a gene: 8. The germline V gene encodes CDR1 GTSNPN and CDR2 SVGIG (reference sequence). The CDR3 region is CAWSVTGAGINTEAFF. CDR3 sequence (DNA): TGTGCCTGGAGTGTGACAGGGGCGGGAATTAACACTGAAGCTTTCTTT.

The rearrangement links TRBV6-1 to TRBJ2-7; 10 bases align to TRBD2. The germline V gene has CDR1 MNHNS and CDR2 SASEGT. The V segment lost 10 bases and the J segment 0 bases; nucleotides outside the gene matches: 3. This CDR3 spans 13 amino acids. In DNA form, the CDR3 reads TGTGCCACCCGGACTAGCGGCTCCTACGAGCAGTACTTC. Translation: CATRTSGSYEQYF.

V and J are TRBV27 and TRBJ2-7, with a weak D call TRBD2 (6 bases). The CDR3 totals 14 residues. In germline, CDR1 is MNHEY, CDR2 SMNVEV (reference sequence). Deletions cut 2 bases from V and 2 bases from J, with 10 bases between. Here the CDR3 reads CASSLTGGTYEQYF. The CDR3 bases are TGTGCCAGCAGTTTAACCGGGGGTACCTACGAGCAGTACTTC.

This chain links TRBV19 with TRBJ1-1, with D uncertain. Germline-derived CDR1 and CDR2 are LNHDA and SQIVND (reference sequence). V was shortened by 5 bases and J by 8 bases, with 15 bases between the two germline ends. The CDR3 sequence is 13 residues long. The CDR3 coding sequence is TGTGCCAGTAGTGAGGGAACGTATGGGGAAGCTTTCTTT. The encoded protein is CASSEGTYGEAFF.

The CDR3: CASSSRDRGFGKLFF. The CDR3 DNA follows: TGTGCCAGCAGCTCACGGGACAGGGGTTTTGGAAAACTGTTTTTT. The chain employs TRBV13 and TRBJ1-4; 10 bases fit TRBD1. The CDR3 has 15 residues. CDR1 PRHDT and CDR2 FYEKMQ come from the germline V gene (reference sequence). Trimming at V came to 4 bases and at J to 10 bases, leaving 9 bases not matched to a gene.

J is TRBJ2-5 and V is TRBV7-6, with D maybe TRBD2 (6 bases). V was shortened by 2 bases and J by 4 bases, with 11 bases between the two germline ends. Germline V gene sequence: CDR1 SGHVS, CDR2 FNYEAQ. This CDR3 spans 14 amino acids. The CDR3 bases are TGTGCCAGCAGCTTAATGACGGGAGCAGAGACCCAGTACTTC. It translates to CASSLMTGAETQYF.

The J gene is TRBJ2-1, the V gene TRBV7-8; weak D call: TRBD2 (5 bases). CDR3 size: 11 residues. Germline V gene lookup returns CDR1 SGHVS and CDR2 FQNEAQ. The germline V and J ends were trimmed by 8 bases and 12 bases, with 14 bases remaining between them. The CDR3 sequence is CASPPRARQFF. The CDR3 DNA reads TGTGCCAGCCCCCCGAGGGCTAGGCAGTTCTTC. The full variable domain, completed using reference TRBV7-8 and TRBJ2-1, is GAGVSQSPRYKVAKRGQDVALRCDPISGHVSLFWYQQALGQGPEFLTYFQNEAQLDKSGLPSDRFFAERPEGSVSTLKIQRTQQEDSAVYLCASPPRARQFFGPGTRLTVL.

The genes are TRBV5-1 and TRBJ2-5; perhaps TRBD1 as D (6 bases). CDR3 length equals 13 residues. CDR1 is SGHRS, CDR2 YFSETQ, per germline. Trimming left V 4 bases short and J 5 bases short, with 12 bases between. The CDR3 region is CASSLNRDETQYF. Here the CDR3 DNA reads TGCGCCAGCAGCCTCAACAGGGATGAGACCCAGTACTTC.

This clone was picked up a small number of times. The genes are TRBV7-6 and TRBJ2-7; the D gene is possibly TRBD1 (5 bases). The CDR3 consists of 15 residues. Per the germline V gene, CDR1 is SGHVS and CDR2 is FNYEAQ. The germline V and J ends were trimmed by 3 bases and 1 base, with 13 bases remaining between them. The chain's CDR3 is CASSLAGKLSYEQYF. Here the CDR3 DNA reads TGTGCCAGCAGCTTGGCAGGGAAGCTTTCCTACGAGCAGTACTTC.

The chain joins TRBV5-4 to TRBJ2-7, with TRBD1 identical over 10 bases. This CDR3 comprises 14 residues. Looked up from germline, CDR1 is SGHNT and CDR2 is YYREEE (reference sequence). With 6 bases clipped from V and 3 bases from J, the junction kept 6 bases outside the gene matches. This chain's CDR3 is CASTDRDRGYEQYF. CDR3 nucleotide sequence: TGTGCCAGCACGGACCGGGACAGGGGCTACGAGCAGTACTTC.

The chain joins TRBV18 to TRBJ1-6; possible D gene TRBD1, 6 bases. Germline values: CDR1 KGHSH, CDR2 LQKENI. The germline V and J ends were trimmed by 4 bases and 14 bases, with 18 bases remaining between them. The CDR3 spans 14 residues. CDR3 DNA sequence: TGTGCCAGCTCACTTAAGTTGGACAGCAGGACCCTCCACTTT. Amino acids: CASSLKLDSRTLHF. The variable domain in full, with the rest retrieved from reference TRBV18 and TRBJ1-6, is NAGVMQNPRHLVRRRGQEARLRCSPMKGHSHVYWYRQLPEEGLKFMVYLQKENIIDESGMPKERFSAEFPKEGPSILRIQQVVRGDSAAYFCASSLKLDSRTLHFGNGTRLTVT.

The chain is built from TRBV7-6 and TRBJ2-1, with D possibly being TRBD2 (6 bases). The CDR3 contains 13 residues. Germline loops: CDR1 SGHVS, CDR2 FNYEAQ. The V end was cut by 8 bases, the J end by 0 bases, with 8 bases between. CDR3 bases: TGTGCCAGCGGGGGGTCCTCCTACAATGAGCAGTTCTTC. Its protein is CASGGSSYNEQFF.

This chain uses TRBV6-6 with TRBJ1-2; D is perhaps TRBD1 (5 bases). V shed 0 bases and J shed 8 bases, with 10 bases lying between them. Germline V gives CDR1 MNHNY, CDR2 SVGAGI (reference sequence). CDR3 size: 13 residues. The CDR3 reads CASSYSPREGYTF. The CDR3 DNA follows: TGTGCCAGCAGTTACTCCCCCAGGGAAGGCTACACCTTC.

This chain connects TRBV6-5 to TRBJ2-5; 8 bases line up with TRBD1. The DNA end lines up better with TRBJ2-7; the J call may be wrong. This CDR3 region has 14 residues. Germline V CDR1 and CDR2: MNHEY, SVGAGI. This CDR3 is CASSDRTGWYEQYF. In nucleotides, the CDR3 is TGTGCCAGCAGTGATAGGACAGGGTGGTACGAGCAGTACTTC.

V usage is TRBV2 and J usage is TRBJ1-2, with TRBD1 identical over 8 bases. Germline V lookup: CDR1 SNHLY, CDR2 FYNNEI. The CDR3 is 16 amino acids. V lost 7 bases and J lost 2; bases outside the gene matches: 12. As DNA, the CDR3 is TGTGCCAGCACCGAGGGACAGGCGAAATCAAACTATGGCTACACCTTC. Its protein is CASTEGQAKSNYGYTF.